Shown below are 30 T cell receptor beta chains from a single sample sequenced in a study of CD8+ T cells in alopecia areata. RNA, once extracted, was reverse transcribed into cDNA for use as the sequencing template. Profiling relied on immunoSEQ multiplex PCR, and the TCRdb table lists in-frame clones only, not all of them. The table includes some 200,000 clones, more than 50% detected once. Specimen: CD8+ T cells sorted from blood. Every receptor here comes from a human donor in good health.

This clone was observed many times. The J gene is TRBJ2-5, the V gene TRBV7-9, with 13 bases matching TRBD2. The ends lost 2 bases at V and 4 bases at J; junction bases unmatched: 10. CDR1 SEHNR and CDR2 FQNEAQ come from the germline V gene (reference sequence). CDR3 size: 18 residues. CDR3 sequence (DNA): TGTGCCAGCAGCTTACCGACTAGCGGGGGGCCATTGGGAGAGACCCAGTACTTC. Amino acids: CASSLPTSGGPLGETQYF.

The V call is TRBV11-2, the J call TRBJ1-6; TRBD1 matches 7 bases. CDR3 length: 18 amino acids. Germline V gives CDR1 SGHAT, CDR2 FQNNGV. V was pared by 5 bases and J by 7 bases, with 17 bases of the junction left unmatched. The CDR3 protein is CASSNSGTDILLNSPLHF. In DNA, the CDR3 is TGTGCCAGCAGCAACTCCGGGACAGACATCTTGCTCAATTCACCCCTCCACTTT.

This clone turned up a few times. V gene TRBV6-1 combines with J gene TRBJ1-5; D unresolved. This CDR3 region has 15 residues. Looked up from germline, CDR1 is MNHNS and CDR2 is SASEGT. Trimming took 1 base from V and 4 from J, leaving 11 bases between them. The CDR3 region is CASSEGLGINQPQHF. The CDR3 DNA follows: TGTGCCAGCAGTGAAGGATTAGGAATAAATCAGCCCCAGCATTTT.

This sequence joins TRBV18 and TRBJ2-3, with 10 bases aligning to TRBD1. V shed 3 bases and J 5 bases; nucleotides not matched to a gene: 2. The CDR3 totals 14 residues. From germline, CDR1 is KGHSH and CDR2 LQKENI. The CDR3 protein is CASSPRDRGDTQYF. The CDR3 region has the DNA TGTGCCAGCTCACCCCGGGACAGGGGAGATACGCAGTATTTT.

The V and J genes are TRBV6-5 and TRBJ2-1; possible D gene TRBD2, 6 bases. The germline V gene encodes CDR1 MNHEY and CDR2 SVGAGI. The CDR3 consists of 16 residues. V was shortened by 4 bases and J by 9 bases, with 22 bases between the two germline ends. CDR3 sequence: CASSSAVGRAGSEQFF. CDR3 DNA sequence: TGTGCCAGCAGTTCGGCCGTCGGCAGGGCGGGATCTGAGCAGTTCTTC.

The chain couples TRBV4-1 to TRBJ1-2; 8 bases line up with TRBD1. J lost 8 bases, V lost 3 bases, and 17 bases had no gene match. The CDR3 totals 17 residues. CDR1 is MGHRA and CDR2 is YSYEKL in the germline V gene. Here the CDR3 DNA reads TGCGCCAGCAGCCACCCGGACAGGGAAGGGGGCTTCGGGGGCTACACCTTC. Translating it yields CASSHPDREGGFGGYTF.

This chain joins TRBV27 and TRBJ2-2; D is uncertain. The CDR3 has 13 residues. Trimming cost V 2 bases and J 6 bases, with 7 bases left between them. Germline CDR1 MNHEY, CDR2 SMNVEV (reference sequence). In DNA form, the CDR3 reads TGTGCCAGCAGTTTAGAGATCGCCGGGGAGCTGTTTTTT. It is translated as CASSLEIAGELFF.

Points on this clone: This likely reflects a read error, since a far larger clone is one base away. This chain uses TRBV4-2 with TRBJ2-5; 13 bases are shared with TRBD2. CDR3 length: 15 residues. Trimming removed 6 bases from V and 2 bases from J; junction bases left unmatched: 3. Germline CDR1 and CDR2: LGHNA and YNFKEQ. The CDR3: CASSELAGGQETQYF. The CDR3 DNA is TGTGCCAGCAGTGAACTAGCGGGGGGGCAAGAGACCCAGTACTTC.

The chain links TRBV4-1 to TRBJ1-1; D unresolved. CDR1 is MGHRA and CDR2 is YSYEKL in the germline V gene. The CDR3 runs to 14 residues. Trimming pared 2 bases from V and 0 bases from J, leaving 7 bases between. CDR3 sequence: CASSQQAMNTEAFF. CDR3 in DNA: TGCGCCAGCAGCCAACAGGCCATGAACACTGAAGCTTTCTTT.

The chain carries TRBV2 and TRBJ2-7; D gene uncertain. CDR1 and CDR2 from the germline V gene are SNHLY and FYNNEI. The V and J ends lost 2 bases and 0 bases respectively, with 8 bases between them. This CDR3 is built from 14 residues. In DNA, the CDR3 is TGTGCCAGCAGTGAACCCGGGTACTCCTACGAGCAGTACTTC. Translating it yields CASSEPGYSYEQYF.

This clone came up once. The CDR3 nucleotides read TGTGCCGTAGGGGTAAACACCGGGGAGCTGTTTTTT. Residues: CAVGVNTGELFF. The chain uses TRBV7-2 and TRBJ2-2, with D possibly being TRBD1 (5 bases). The ends were cut back, 11 bases at V and 2 bases at J, with 9 bases in the middle. The germline CDR1 and CDR2 sequences are SGHTA and FQGNSA. The CDR3 contains 12 residues.

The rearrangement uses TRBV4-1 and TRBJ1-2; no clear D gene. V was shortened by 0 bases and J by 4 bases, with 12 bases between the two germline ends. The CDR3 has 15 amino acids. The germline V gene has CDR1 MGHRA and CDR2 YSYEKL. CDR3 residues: CASSQDSSPGYGYTF. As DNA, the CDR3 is TGCGCCAGCAGCCAAGACAGTAGCCCAGGCTATGGCTACACCTTC.

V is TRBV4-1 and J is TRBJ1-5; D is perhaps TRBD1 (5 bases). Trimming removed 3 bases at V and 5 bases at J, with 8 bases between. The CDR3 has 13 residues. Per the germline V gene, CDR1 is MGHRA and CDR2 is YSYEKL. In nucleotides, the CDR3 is TGCGCCAGCAGCCACCAAGGGGATCAGCCCCAGCATTTT. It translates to CASSHQGDQPQHF.

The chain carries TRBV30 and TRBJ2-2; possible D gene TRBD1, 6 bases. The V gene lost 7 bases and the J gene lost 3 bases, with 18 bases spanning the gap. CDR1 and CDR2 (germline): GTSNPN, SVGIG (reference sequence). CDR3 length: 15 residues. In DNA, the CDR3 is TGTGCCTCTACCCCTCAGGGGTTGGACACCGGGGAGCTGTTTTTT. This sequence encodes CASTPQGLDTGELFF.

CDR3 region: CASSLSPGDQETQYF. The CDR3, as DNA: TGCGCCAGCAGCCTCTCCCCGGGAGACCAAGAGACCCAGTACTTC. The rearrangement links TRBV4-1 to TRBJ2-5; maybe TRBD2 (6 bases). V lost 4 bases, J lost 0 bases, and 12 bases lay in between. CDR1 is MGHRA, CDR2 YSYEKL, per germline. There are 15 residues in the CDR3.

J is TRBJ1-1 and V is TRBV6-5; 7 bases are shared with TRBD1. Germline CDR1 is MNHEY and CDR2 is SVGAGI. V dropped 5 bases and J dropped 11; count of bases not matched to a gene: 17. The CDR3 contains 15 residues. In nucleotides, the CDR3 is TGTGCCAGCAGTCCTGATATCGGGACAGTCCGAAAGGCTTTCTTT. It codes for CASSPDIGTVRKAFF.

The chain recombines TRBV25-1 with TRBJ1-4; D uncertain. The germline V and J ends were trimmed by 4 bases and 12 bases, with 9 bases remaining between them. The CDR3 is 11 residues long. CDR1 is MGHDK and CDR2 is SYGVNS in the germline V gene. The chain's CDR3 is CASSGAQELFF. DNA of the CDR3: TGTGCCAGCAGTGGGGCCCAGGAACTGTTTTTT.

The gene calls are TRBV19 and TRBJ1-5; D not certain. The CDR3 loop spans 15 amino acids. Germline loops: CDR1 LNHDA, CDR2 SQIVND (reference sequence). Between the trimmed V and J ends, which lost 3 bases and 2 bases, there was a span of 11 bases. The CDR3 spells CASSIWDEGNQPQHF. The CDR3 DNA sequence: TGTGCCAGTAGTATTTGGGATGAGGGCAATCAGCCCCAGCATTTT.

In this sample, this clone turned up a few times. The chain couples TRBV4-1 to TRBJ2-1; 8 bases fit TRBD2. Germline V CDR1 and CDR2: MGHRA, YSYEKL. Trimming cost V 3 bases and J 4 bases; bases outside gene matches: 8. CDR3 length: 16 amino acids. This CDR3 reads CASSQTGGPVYNEQFF. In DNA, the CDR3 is TGCGCCAGCAGCCAGACGGGGGGGCCCGTATACAATGAGCAGTTCTTC.

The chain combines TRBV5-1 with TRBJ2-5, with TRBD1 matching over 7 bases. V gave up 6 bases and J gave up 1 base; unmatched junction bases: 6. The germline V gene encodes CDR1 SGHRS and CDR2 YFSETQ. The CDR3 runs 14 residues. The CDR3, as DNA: TGCGCCAGCACCTTTAGGGGGCTCCAAGAGACCCAGTACTTC. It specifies CASTFRGLQETQYF.

CDR3: CASSWAGDGETQYF. The CDR3, as DNA: TGTGCCAGCAGTTGGGCGGGGGACGGGGAGACCCAGTACTTC. J is TRBJ2-5 and V is TRBV2; 7 bases align to TRBD2. The CDR3 runs to 14 residues. V lost 5 bases to trimming and J lost 5 bases; unmatched junction nucleotides: 8. CDR1 is SNHLY, CDR2 FYNNEI, per germline.

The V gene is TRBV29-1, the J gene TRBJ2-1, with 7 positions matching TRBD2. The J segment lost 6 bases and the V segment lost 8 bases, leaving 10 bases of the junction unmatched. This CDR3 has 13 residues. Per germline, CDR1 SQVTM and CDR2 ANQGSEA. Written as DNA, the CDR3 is TGCAGCACCTGGGGGGGGAGCAGCAATGAGCAGTTCTTC. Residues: CSTWGGSSNEQFF.

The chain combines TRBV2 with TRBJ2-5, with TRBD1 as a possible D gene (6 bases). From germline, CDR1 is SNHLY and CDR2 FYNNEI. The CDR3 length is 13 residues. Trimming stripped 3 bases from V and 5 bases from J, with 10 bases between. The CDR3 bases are TGTGCCAGCAGTGACAGGGGCAGGGAGACCCAGTACTTC. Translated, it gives CASSDRGRETQYF.

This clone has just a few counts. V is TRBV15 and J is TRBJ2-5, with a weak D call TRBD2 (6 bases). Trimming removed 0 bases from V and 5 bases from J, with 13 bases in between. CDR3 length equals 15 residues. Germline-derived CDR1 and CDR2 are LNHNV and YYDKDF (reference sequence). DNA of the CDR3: TGTGCCACCAGCAGAGATAGGGAGGTCGTGGAGACCCAGTACTTC. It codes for CATSRDREVVETQYF.

DNA of the CDR3: TGTGCCAGCAGCTCACCGGGACAGGGGTTCTTTAGCTATGGCTACACCTTC. This translates into CASSSPGQGFFSYGYTF. The V and J genes are TRBV7-2 and TRBJ1-2; 10 nucleotides align to TRBD1. V shed 4 bases and J 4 bases; nucleotides not matched to a gene: 12. The CDR3 is 17 amino acids. The germline V gene encodes CDR1 SGHTA and CDR2 FQGNSA.

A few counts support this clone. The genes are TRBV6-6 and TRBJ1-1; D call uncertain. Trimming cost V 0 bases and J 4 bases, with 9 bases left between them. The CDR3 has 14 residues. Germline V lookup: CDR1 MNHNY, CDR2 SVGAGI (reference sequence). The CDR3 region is CASSYSSGGTEAFF. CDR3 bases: TGTGCCAGCAGTTACTCGTCGGGAGGCACTGAAGCTTTCTTT.

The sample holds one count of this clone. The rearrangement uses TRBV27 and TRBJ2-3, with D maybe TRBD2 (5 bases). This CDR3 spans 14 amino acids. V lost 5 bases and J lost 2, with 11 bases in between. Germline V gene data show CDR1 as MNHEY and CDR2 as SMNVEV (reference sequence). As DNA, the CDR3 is TGTGCCAGCAGTCTCGGACTCTACACAGATACGCAGTATTTT. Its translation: CASSLGLYTDTQYF.

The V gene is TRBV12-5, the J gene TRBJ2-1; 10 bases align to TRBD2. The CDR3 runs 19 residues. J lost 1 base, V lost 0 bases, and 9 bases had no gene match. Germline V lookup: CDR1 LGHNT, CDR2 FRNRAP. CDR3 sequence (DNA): TGTGCTAGTGGTTTGGTACCAAGCGGGGGGGCTTTTTCCTACAATGAGCAGTTCTTC. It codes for CASGLVPSGGAFSYNEQFF.

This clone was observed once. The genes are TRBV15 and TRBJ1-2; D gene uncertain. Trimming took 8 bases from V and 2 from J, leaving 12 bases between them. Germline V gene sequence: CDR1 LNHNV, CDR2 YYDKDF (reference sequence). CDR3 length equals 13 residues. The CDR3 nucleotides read TGTGCCACCTCAGGCAGAGCCAACTATGGCTACACCTTC. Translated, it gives CATSGRANYGYTF.

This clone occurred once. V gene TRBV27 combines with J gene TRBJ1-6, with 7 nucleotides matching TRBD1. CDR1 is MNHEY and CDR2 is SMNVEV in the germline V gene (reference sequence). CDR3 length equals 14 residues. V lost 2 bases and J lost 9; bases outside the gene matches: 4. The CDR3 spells CASSLGQVASPLHF. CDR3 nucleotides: TGTGCCAGCAGTTTAGGACAGGTCGCTTCACCCCTCCACTTT.